The next 25 T cell receptor beta chains were all read from a single sample in a study of cytomegalovirus exposure and HLA in healthy donors. The PCR was carried out with 60 Vbeta primers and 13 Jbeta primers. Libraries were prepared by immunoSEQ multiplex PCR; TCRdb keeps only in-frame clonotypes and omits some of them. This table has 100,000 or so clones, approximately 79% appearing once. Sequenced sample: PBMCs. Receptors were obtained from a young man in good health and CMV-seropositive.

V and J are TRBV5-4 and TRBJ2-7, with a possible D match to TRBD1 (6 bases). Trimming took 4 bases from V and 3 from J, leaving 17 bases between them. CDR3 length equals 15 residues. Germline CDR1 reads SGHNT; CDR2 reads YYREEE (reference sequence). The CDR3 spells CASSTGTRGDYEQYF. CDR3 sequence (DNA): TGTGCCAGCAGCACAGGGACGAGGGGAGACTACGAGCAGTACTTC.

V gene TRBV5-4 combines with J gene TRBJ1-2, with D perhaps TRBD1 (6 bases). Germline loops: CDR1 SGHNT, CDR2 YYREEE (reference sequence). V was clipped by 4 bases and J by 2 bases, with 15 bases between them. This CDR3 contains 15 residues. CDR3 in DNA: TGTGCCAGCAGCCTAACAGGGACTACAAACTATGGCTACACCTTC. Its protein product is CASSLTGTTNYGYTF.

This sequence joins TRBV5-1 and TRBJ1-2, with TRBD1 identical over 8 bases. The V and J ends lost 4 bases and 4 bases, in that order; junction bases with no gene match: 6. CDR1 SGHRS and CDR2 YFSETQ come from the germline V gene. The CDR3 contains 14 residues. The CDR3: CASSTGQVPYGYTF. CDR3 bases: TGCGCCAGCAGCACGGGACAGGTCCCCTATGGCTACACCTTC.

In the case of this clone: The CDR3 end shows no conserved phenylalanine or tryptophan, and so a read error is likely. The rearrangement uses TRBV7-8 and TRBJ1-1; D gene unclear. Germline V gene lookup returns CDR1 SGHVS and CDR2 FQNEAQ. The CDR3 has 11 amino acids. With 7 bases removed from V and 8 bases from J, the gap between germline ends came to 11 bases. CDR3 residues: CASTWRAEAFV. CDR3 nucleotides: TGTGCCAGCACCTGGCGGGCAGAAGCTTTCGTT.

This clone was found once. Other nucleotide sequences from this sample produce the same CDR3. The rearrangement joins TRBV6-4 to TRBJ2-7; 8 bases match TRBD1. With 3 bases clipped from V and 3 bases from J, the junction kept 1 base outside the gene matches. The length of the CDR3 is 13 residues. Germline V gene data show CDR1 as MRHNA and CDR2 as SNTAGT. CDR3 loop: CASSEQGGYEQYF. CDR3 coding DNA: TGTGCCAGCAGTGAACAGGGGGGCTACGAGCAGTACTTC.

The chain has TRBV27 and TRBJ1-6; no firm D call. Germline assignment: CDR1 MNHEY and CDR2 SMNVEV (reference sequence). Between the trimmed V and J ends, which lost 4 bases and 7 bases, there was a span of 8 bases. CDR3 length equals 13 residues. CDR3 DNA: TGTGCCAGCAGTTCTCCCTTCAATTCACCCCTCCACTTT. Encoded protein: CASSSPFNSPLHF.

The rearrangement links TRBV5-4 to TRBJ1-1, with TRBD1 matching over 11 bases. The CDR3 totals 17 residues. The ends lost 3 bases at V and 0 bases at J; junction bases unmatched: 7. Germline CDR1 and CDR2: SGHNT and YYREEE (reference sequence). CDR3 residues: CASSSGTGGPLNTEAFF. The CDR3 coding sequence is TGTGCCAGCAGCTCCGGGACAGGGGGGCCATTGAACACTGAAGCTTTCTTT.

The chain has TRBV6-1 and TRBJ2-5, with a weak D call TRBD2 (6 bases). The V and J ends lost 7 bases and 2 bases respectively, with 11 bases between them. Germline CDR1 and CDR2: MNHNS and SASEGT. This CDR3 has 13 amino acids. CDR3 sequence reads: CASNKDYQETQYF. The CDR3 nucleotides read TGTGCCAGCAATAAGGACTATCAAGAGACCCAGTACTTC.

This chain links TRBV12-2 with TRBJ2-4; the D call TRBD2 from the table was never checked on the DNA. TRBV12-2 is shown as a pseudogene. The length of the CDR3 is 14 residues. The CDR3 loop reads CASRPEERPNGQYF. The DNA for the CDR3 is TGTGCAAGTCGCCCGGAGGAGCGCCCCAACGGTCAGTACTTC.

V and J are TRBV9 and TRBJ2-5; D is perhaps TRBD1 (6 bases). The J call may be in error: the DNA end matches TRBJ2-7 better. Per the germline V gene, CDR1 is SGDLS and CDR2 is YYNGEE. CDR3 size: 14 residues. The CDR3 DNA sequence: TGTGCCAGCAGCACACGGGACATCTCCTACGAGCAGTACTTC. Translating gives CASSTRDISYEQYF.

V usage is TRBV5-1 and J usage is TRBJ2-1; 14 bases match TRBD2. Germline V gene sequence: CDR1 SGHRS, CDR2 YFSETQ. J lost 4 bases, V lost 4 bases, and 7 bases had no gene match. The CDR3 spans 17 residues. The CDR3 loop is CASSPGLAGGPYNEQFF. CDR3 DNA sequence: TGCGCCAGCAGCCCCGGACTAGCGGGGGGTCCATACAATGAGCAGTTCTTC.

The gene calls are TRBV7-9 and TRBJ1-2, with D hard to call. The CDR3 has 16 residues. The germline V gene has CDR1 SEHNR and CDR2 FQNEAQ (reference sequence). V was clipped by 0 bases and J by 3 bases, with 14 bases between them. The CDR3 here is CASSLAHGFGDYGYTF. The CDR3 nucleotides are TGTGCCAGCAGCTTAGCGCATGGGTTCGGGGACTATGGCTACACCTTC.

The chain recombines TRBV2 with TRBJ1-3; D gene ambiguous. Between the trimmed V and J ends, which lost 5 bases and 0 bases, there was a span of 11 bases. CDR3 length: 15 amino acids. Germline V gene sequence: CDR1 SNHLY, CDR2 FYNNEI. CDR3 in amino acids: CASSRTFSSGNTIYF. For the CDR3, the DNA is TGTGCCAGCAGTAGGACTTTTAGCTCTGGAAACACCATATATTTT.

For the CDR3, the DNA is TGTGCCAGCAGTCCGGGACAGAGGAAGAATGAGCAGTTCTTC. This gives the protein CASSPGQRKNEQFF. The gene calls are TRBV6-1 and TRBJ2-1; 7 bases line up with TRBD1. This CDR3 region has 14 residues. CDR1 MNHNS and CDR2 SASEGT come from the germline V gene. With 5 bases clipped from V and 7 bases from J, the junction kept 8 bases outside the gene matches.

This clone was counted between two and nine times. The V gene is TRBV18, the J gene TRBJ1-1; 9 bases map to TRBD1. Trimming at V came to 8 bases and at J to 4 bases, leaving 11 bases not matched to a gene. The CDR3 runs 15 residues. Germline values: CDR1 KGHSH, CDR2 LQKENI. The CDR3 DNA reads as TGTGCCAGCGGACAGGGGATTGGGAGGTTCACTGAAGCTTTCTTT. Translating it yields CASGQGIGRFTEAFF.

The rearrangement uses TRBV9 and TRBJ1-3; perhaps TRBD1 as D (5 bases). Germline V gene sequence: CDR1 SGDLS, CDR2 YYNGEE. This CDR3 has 16 amino acids. Trimming left V 0 bases short and J 2 bases short, with 12 bases between. CDR3 sequence reads: CASSVGGRVAGNTIYF. The CDR3 bases are TGTGCCAGCAGCGTAGGGGGCAGGGTCGCTGGAAACACCATATATTTT.

V gene TRBV4-2 combines with J gene TRBJ2-2; 8 nucleotides line up with TRBD2. This CDR3 contains 15 residues. V was pared by 0 bases and J by 5 bases, with 2 bases of the junction left unmatched. Germline CDR1 reads LGHNA; CDR2 reads YNFKEQ. CDR3 nucleotide sequence: TGTGCCAGCAGCCAAGAAGGCGGGGGGACCGGGGAGCTGTTTTTT. This codes for CASSQEGGGTGELFF.

The rearrangement joins TRBV4-2 to TRBJ2-5, with TRBD2 matching 16 bases. This CDR3 has 17 residues. V dropped 0 bases and J dropped 5; count of bases not matched to a gene: 3. CDR1 is LGHNA, CDR2 YNFKEQ, per germline. The CDR3 protein is CASSQDGTSGGAETQYF. In DNA, the CDR3 is TGTGCCAGCAGCCAAGATGGGACTAGCGGGGGGGCCGAGACCCAGTACTTC.

V is TRBV12-5 and J is TRBJ1-1; TRBD1 might be the D (6 bases). Germline CDR1 LGHNT, CDR2 FRNRAP. This CDR3 contains 12 residues. V lost 2 bases and J lost 8, with 9 bases in between. The CDR3 DNA sequence: TGTGCTAGTGGTTTGACCGGGACAGAAGCTTTCTTT. Its protein is CASGLTGTEAFF.

The V and J genes are TRBV7-9 and TRBJ2-5, with D possibly being TRBD1 (6 bases). CDR1 SEHNR and CDR2 FQNEAQ come from the germline V gene (reference sequence). The CDR3 totals 15 residues. The V end was cut by 1 base, the J end by 2 bases, with 11 bases between. The CDR3 sequence: CASSLGQARQETQYF. The CDR3, as DNA: TGTGCCAGCAGCTTAGGACAGGCCAGACAAGAGACCCAGTACTTC.

The chain carries TRBV2 and TRBJ2-1; a weak D match, TRBD2 (5 bases). The CDR3 totals 14 residues. The germline gives CDR1 SNHLY, CDR2 FYNNEI. The germline V and J ends were trimmed by 5 bases and 8 bases, with 16 bases remaining between them. The CDR3 here is CASSLAYPLDEQFF. DNA for the CDR3: TGTGCCAGCAGTCTAGCTTACCCCCTCGATGAGCAGTTCTTC.

The chain links TRBV2 to TRBJ2-3; the match to TRBD1 covers 8 bases. This CDR3 is 16 amino acids long. J lost 2 bases, V lost 3 bases, and 7 bases had no gene match. Germline CDR1 SNHLY, CDR2 FYNNEI. CDR3 DNA sequence: TGTGCCAGCAGTGAGTCCAGGGACAGGTCCACAGATACGCAGTATTTT. The encoded protein is CASSESRDRSTDTQYF.

The CDR3 region has the DNA TGTGCCAGCCAGGACAGTTCCGAGCAGTACTTC. This sequence encodes CASQDSSEQYF. V is TRBV2 and J is TRBJ2-7; D possibly corresponds to TRBD1 (6 bases). This CDR3 is 11 amino acids long. Germline V gene data show CDR1 as SNHLY and CDR2 as FYNNEI. V was trimmed by 8 bases and J by 6 bases, leaving 11 bases between them.

This clone was found a few times. The gene calls are TRBV5-3 and TRBJ1-5; D uncertain. TRBV5-3 is known as an ORF, though its function is uncertain. This CDR3 contains 16 residues. V lost 8 bases and J lost 0, with 18 bases in between. CDR3 DNA: TGTGCCAGCCCGCCCCCGAGGGCTTATAGCAATCAGCCCCAGCATTTT. This sequence encodes CASPPPRAYSNQPQHF.

The chain uses TRBV28 and TRBJ2-1, with 9 bases that match TRBD2. This CDR3 comprises 18 residues. The germline V gene has CDR1 MDHEN and CDR2 SYDVKM. Trimming removed 6 bases from V and 6 bases from J; junction bases left unmatched: 18. DNA for the CDR3: TGTGCCAGCAGCCCCTGGCTCTTGCGAAGCGGGGGGCCCAATGAGCAGTTCTTC. Protein sequence: CASSPWLLRSGGPNEQFF. The entire variable domain, with the rest obtained from reference TRBV28 and TRBJ2-1, is as follows: DVKVTQSSRYLVKRTGEKVFLECVQDMDHENMFWYRQDPGLGLRLIYFSYDVKMKEKGDIPEGYSVSREKKERFSLILESASTNQTSMYLCASSPWLLRSGGPNEQFFGPGTRLTVL.